This is a list of T cell receptor beta chains from one sample in a study of shared T cell receptors in the human thymus. Libraries were prepared by immunoSEQ multiplex PCR; TCRdb keeps only in-frame clonotypes and omits some of them. Of about 540,000 clones listed, 75% to 80% are singletons. These sequences were also reported in another study, on human thymus T cells.

Input material: thymocytes. All receptors come from a boy younger than two with a congenital heart defect. The CDR3 runs from the conserved cysteine through the conserved F or W. D genes are given only for firm matches. The size entry is marked missing in some rows and otherwise reads once, few, many or a size class.

abundance: -
v_gene: TRBV7-3
j_gene: TRBJ2-7
d_gene: -
len: 13
CDR3nt: TGTGCCAGCAGCTTGGTTGGGGGCTGCGAGCAGTACTTC
CDR3aa: CASSLVGGCEQYF

abundance: -
v_gene: TRBV5-1
j_gene: TRBJ1-4
d_gene: -
len: 15
CDR3nt: TGCGCCAGCAGCTTGGCCGGGGCAACTAATGAAAAACTGTTTTTT
CDR3aa: CASSLAGATNEKLFF

abundance: -
v_gene: TRBV5-1
j_gene: TRBJ1-4
d_gene: TRBD1
len: 16
CDR3nt: TGCGCCAGCAGCCCCAGTAGGACAGGCCGACGGGAAAAACTGTTTTTT
CDR3aa: CASSPSRTGRREKLFF

abundance: few
v_gene: TRBV5-6
j_gene: TRBJ2-7
d_gene: TRBD1
len: 15
CDR3nt: TGTGCCAGCAGCTTGGCGTCCAGGGGGCGAGGCGAGCAGTACTTC
CDR3aa: CASSLASRGRGEQYF

abundance: few
v_gene: TRBV15
j_gene: TRBJ2-1
d_gene: -
len: 15
CDR3nt: TGTGCCACCGCAGGGCCCGGGTCCCAGGGGAATGAGCAGTTCTTC
CDR3aa: CATAGPGSQGNEQFF

abundance: -
v_gene: TRBV15
j_gene: TRBJ1-4
d_gene: -
len: 18
CDR3nt: TGTGCCACCAGCAGACCCCTGCACCCCGGGACTGAAGTTGAAAAACTGTTTTTT
CDR3aa: CATSRPLHPGTEVEKLFF

abundance: -
v_gene: TRBV28
j_gene: TRBJ2-7
d_gene: TRBD2
len: 17
CDR3nt: TGTGCCAGCAGTAGTGGCGGGAGTCGCGAGAGCTCCTACGAGCAGTACTTC
CDR3aa: CASSSGGSRESSYEQYF

abundance: once
v_gene: TRBV7-9
j_gene: TRBJ2-2
d_gene: -
len: 17
CDR3nt: TGTGCCAGCAGCCCCAAGGCCCGTAGCGGGAACACCGGGGAGCTGTTTTTT
CDR3aa: CASSPKARSGNTGELFF

abundance: -
v_gene: TRBV28
j_gene: TRBJ2-1
d_gene: TRBD2
len: 15
CDR3nt: TGTGCCAGCAGTTTATGGTCTAGCGGAAACAATGAGCAGTTCTTC
CDR3aa: CASSLWSSGNNEQFF

abundance: -
v_gene: TRBV7-2
j_gene: TRBJ2-2
d_gene: -
len: 14
CDR3nt: TGTGCCAGCAGCGCAACTAGCTTCACCGGGGAGCTGTTTTTT
CDR3aa: CASSATSFTGELFF

abundance: -
v_gene: TRBV19
j_gene: TRBJ2-3
d_gene: TRBD2
len: 17
CDR3nt: TGTGCCAGTAGTAATAACGACTTCCTAGCGGGTATAGATACGCAGTATTTT
CDR3aa: CASSNNDFLAGIDTQYF

abundance: -
v_gene: TRBV6-1
j_gene: TRBJ2-1
d_gene: TRBD2
len: 15
CDR3nt: TGTGCCAGCAGTCCCGGGACTAGCGGCTACAATGAGCAGTTCTTC
CDR3aa: CASSPGTSGYNEQFF

abundance: -
v_gene: TRBV6-5
j_gene: TRBJ2-7
d_gene: TRBD1
len: 15
CDR3nt: TGTGCCAGCAGTAACCCCCGGGACAGGGTATGTGGGCAGTACTTC
CDR3aa: CASSNPRDRVCGQYF

abundance: -
v_gene: TRBV5-6
j_gene: TRBJ2-1
d_gene: TRBD1
len: 12
CDR3nt: TGTGCCAGCAGCTTCCAAGGGACAGTGCAGTTCTTC
CDR3aa: CASSFQGTVQFF

abundance: -
v_gene: TRBV29-1
j_gene: TRBJ2-3
d_gene: TRBD2
len: 14
CDR3nt: TGCAGCGTTGATGGCGGGAGGGCCGCAGATACGCAGTATTTT
CDR3aa: CSVDGGRAADTQYF

abundance: -
v_gene: TRBV15
j_gene: TRBJ1-1
d_gene: -
len: 13
CDR3nt: TGTGCCACCAGCAGAGATCACGGCACTGAAGCTTTCTTT
CDR3aa: CATSRDHGTEAFF

abundance: once
v_gene: TRBV30
j_gene: TRBJ1-2
d_gene: TRBD1
len: 14
CDR3nt: TGTGCCTGGAGACAGGGGGGCACTATCAAGGGCCACACCTTC
CDR3aa: CAWRQGGTIKGHTF

abundance: -
v_gene: TRBV5-4
j_gene: TRBJ2-1
d_gene: -
len: 16
CDR3nt: TGTGCCAGCAGCTTGGAGGGACTTCGCTCCTACAATGAGCAGTTCTTC
CDR3aa: CASSLEGLRSYNEQFF

abundance: once
v_gene: TRBV28
j_gene: TRBJ1-2
d_gene: TRBD1
len: 16
CDR3nt: TGTGCCAGCAGTTTAAGGTCCGAGACAGGGGTAGGTGGCTACACCTTC
CDR3aa: CASSLRSETGVGGYTF

abundance: -
v_gene: TRBV27
j_gene: TRBJ2-1
d_gene: TRBD1
len: 16
CDR3nt: TGTGCCAGCAGCATACACAGGGGGCGAGAATACAATGAGCAGTTCTTC
CDR3aa: CASSIHRGREYNEQFF

abundance: -
v_gene: TRBV18
j_gene: TRBJ2-7
d_gene: TRBD2
len: 14
CDR3nt: TGTGCCAGCTCACCGGGGACTACCACCTACGAGCAGTACTTC
CDR3aa: CASSPGTTTYEQYF

abundance: -
v_gene: TRBV18
j_gene: TRBJ2-7
d_gene: TRBD2
len: 15
CDR3nt: TGTGCCAGCTCACATAGACTAGCGGGGTCCTACGAGCAGTACTTC
CDR3aa: CASSHRLAGSYEQYF

abundance: few
v_gene: TRBV4-1
j_gene: TRBJ2-3
d_gene: TRBD1
len: 18
CDR3nt: TGCGCCAGCAGCCACAGAATTAAGGACAGGGCATCCACAGATACGCAGTATTTT
CDR3aa: CASSHRIKDRASTDTQYF

abundance: few
v_gene: TRBV29-1
j_gene: TRBJ2-3
d_gene: -
len: 10
CDR3nt: TGCAGCGTCGGCACAGATACGCAGTATTTT
CDR3aa: CSVGTDTQYF

abundance: -
v_gene: TRBV11-2
j_gene: TRBJ2-7
d_gene: -
len: 13
CDR3nt: TGTGCCAGCAGCTTTCGCACTAGCTCCGAGCAGTACTTC
CDR3aa: CASSFRTSSEQYF

abundance: -
v_gene: TRBV5-6
j_gene: TRBJ2-7
d_gene: -
len: 14
CDR3nt: TGTGCCAGCCCCTCCGGCAGGGCCCCCTACGAGCAGTACTTC
CDR3aa: CASPSGRAPYEQYF

abundance: -
v_gene: TRBV27
j_gene: TRBJ2-1
d_gene: -
len: 14
CDR3nt: TGTGCCAGCAGTTTATCGGTAGCCTACAATGAGCAGTTCTTC
CDR3aa: CASSLSVAYNEQFF

abundance: few
v_gene: TRBV28
j_gene: TRBJ1-3
d_gene: -
len: 16
CDR3nt: TGTGCCAGCAGTTGGGGACGGACTAAGTTTGGAAACACCATATATTTT
CDR3aa: CASSWGRTKFGNTIYF

abundance: -
v_gene: TRBV15
j_gene: TRBJ1-1
d_gene: TRBD1
len: 15
CDR3nt: TGTGCCACCCTAGGGGGACAGAGCATGAACACTGAAGCTTTCTTT
CDR3aa: CATLGGQSMNTEAFF

abundance: -
v_gene: TRBV30
j_gene: TRBJ1-1
d_gene: -
len: 14
CDR3nt: TGTGCCTGGAGTCCCCGGCCAGGGGCCACTGAAGCTTTCTTT
CDR3aa: CAWSPRPGATEAFF

abundance: -
v_gene: TRBV14
j_gene: TRBJ2-2
d_gene: -
len: 15
CDR3nt: TGTGCCAGCAGCCAAGTTGTCAGGAACACCGGGGAGCTGTTTTTT
CDR3aa: CASSQVVRNTGELFF

abundance: once
v_gene: TRBV19
j_gene: TRBJ1-1
d_gene: -
len: 15
CDR3nt: TGTGCCAGTAGTCGTCGGATAGGGGGGAACACTGAAGCTTTCTTT
CDR3aa: CASSRRIGGNTEAFF

abundance: few
v_gene: TRBV19
j_gene: TRBJ2-2
d_gene: -
len: 17
CDR3nt: TGTGCCAGTAGTATGCCCCCCCCGGGACAAAGCACCGGGGAGCTGTTTTTT
CDR3aa: CASSMPPPGQSTGELFF

abundance: -
v_gene: TRBV10-3
j_gene: TRBJ2-5
d_gene: TRBD2
len: 15
CDR3nt: TGTGCCATCAGGAAAGCGGGAGTACCACAAGAGACCCAGTACTTC
CDR3aa: CAIRKAGVPQETQYF

abundance: once
v_gene: TRBV19
j_gene: TRBJ2-5
d_gene: TRBD2
len: 16
CDR3nt: TGTGCCAGTGGGGTAGGCGGGAGGGCCGGTGAGGAGACCCAGTACTTC
CDR3aa: CASGVGGRAGEETQYF

abundance: -
v_gene: TRBV6-5
j_gene: TRBJ2-7
d_gene: -
len: 12
CDR3nt: TGTGCTTCGGGGAGGTTCTCCTACGAGCAGTACTTC
CDR3aa: CASGRFSYEQYF

abundance: -
v_gene: TRBV4-2
j_gene: TRBJ1-2
d_gene: TRBD1
len: 19
CDR3nt: TGTGCCAGCAGCCAAGTGGGGGGGGACAGGGGGCGACCCTGCTATGGCTACACCTTC
CDR3aa: CASSQVGGDRGRPCYGYTF

abundance: -
v_gene: TRBV6-5
j_gene: TRBJ2-7
d_gene: -
len: 15
CDR3nt: TGTGCCAGCAGTTTGGAGACCCCCGAGGTCTACGAGCAGTACTTC
CDR3aa: CASSLETPEVYEQYF

abundance: -
v_gene: TRBV4-3
j_gene: TRBJ1-1
d_gene: -
len: 14
CDR3nt: TGCGCCAGCAGCCCCGAGGAGACGAACACTGAAGCTTTCTTT
CDR3aa: CASSPEETNTEAFF

abundance: -
v_gene: TRBV4-3
j_gene: TRBJ2-5
d_gene: TRBD2
len: 22
CDR3nt: TGCGCCAGCAGCCAAGCTTCGGACGAGGGAGGGGCGAATCATAGTCCCCAAGAGACCCAGTACTTC
CDR3aa: CASSQASDEGGANHSPQETQYF

abundance: -
v_gene: TRBV9
j_gene: TRBJ1-4
d_gene: -
len: 13
CDR3nt: TGTGCCAGCAGCGTAAGGACCGGGGGAAAACTGTTTTTT
CDR3aa: CASSVRTGGKLFF

abundance: -
v_gene: TRBV5-1
j_gene: TRBJ2-3
d_gene: TRBD2
len: 20
CDR3nt: TGCGCCAGCAGCTTGTCGTGTCAGGGGACTAGCGGGCCCAGCACAGATACGCAGTATTTT
CDR3aa: CASSLSCQGTSGPSTDTQYF

abundance: -
v_gene: TRBV4-1
j_gene: TRBJ2-6
d_gene: TRBD1
len: 16
CDR3nt: TGCGCCAGCAGCCATGCCAGGGGGCCTGGGGCCAACGTCCTGACTTTC
CDR3aa: CASSHARGPGANVLTF

abundance: once
v_gene: TRBV5-6
j_gene: TRBJ2-1
d_gene: TRBD2
len: 15
CDR3nt: TGTGCCAGCGGAGAAGGACTAGCGGGATGTGGGGAGCAGTTCTTC
CDR3aa: CASGEGLAGCGEQFF

abundance: -
v_gene: TRBV27
j_gene: TRBJ1-2
d_gene: TRBD1
len: 14
CDR3nt: TGTGCCAGCAGTACCCGACAGGGGGACTATGGCTACACCTTC
CDR3aa: CASSTRQGDYGYTF

abundance: -
v_gene: TRBV5-1
j_gene: TRBJ2-7
d_gene: -
len: 15
CDR3nt: TGCGCCAGCAGCTTGGGGTTGGCCACCTCCTACGAGCAGTACTTC
CDR3aa: CASSLGLATSYEQYF

abundance: -
v_gene: TRBV27
j_gene: TRBJ2-3
d_gene: -
len: 16
CDR3nt: TGTGCCAGCAGTTTATCCCCTATGCGGAACACAGATACGCAGTATTTT
CDR3aa: CASSLSPMRNTDTQYF

abundance: -
v_gene: TRBV10-3
j_gene: TRBJ1-5
d_gene: -
len: 16
CDR3nt: TGTGCCATCAGGAAGGACAGCCCTATCGGGAATCAGCCCCAGCATTTT
CDR3aa: CAIRKDSPIGNQPQHF

abundance: -
v_gene: TRBV28
j_gene: TRBJ1-1
d_gene: -
len: 18
CDR3nt: TGTGCCAGCAGTTTTCGCCGGGGGGCGCGTGGGGATAGCACTGAAGCTTTCTTT
CDR3aa: CASSFRRGARGDSTEAFF

abundance: -
v_gene: TRBV29-1
j_gene: TRBJ2-7
d_gene: TRBD2
len: 14
CDR3nt: TGCAGCGTCGTGTCGGCGGGAGGGCCCCACGAGCAGTACTTC
CDR3aa: CSVVSAGGPHEQYF

abundance: once
v_gene: TRBV9
j_gene: TRBJ1-2
d_gene: TRBD1
len: 14
CDR3nt: TGTGCCAGCAGCTACAGGGGGCTGAGATATGGCTACACCTTC
CDR3aa: CASSYRGLRYGYTF

abundance: -
v_gene: TRBV14
j_gene: TRBJ2-5
d_gene: TRBD2
len: 19
CDR3nt: TGTGCCAGCAGCCAAGATGCGCCCCTAAAGCGGGAGGGCCAAGAGACCCAGTACTTC
CDR3aa: CASSQDAPLKREGQETQYF

abundance: -
v_gene: TRBV19
j_gene: TRBJ2-7
d_gene: TRBD2
len: 15
CDR3nt: TGTGCCAGTAGTATAGAAGGGACTAGAAAATACGAGCAGTACTTC
CDR3aa: CASSIEGTRKYEQYF